The 25 T cell receptor beta chains listed next were all sequenced from one sample in a study of Ad26.COV2.S vaccination and SARS-CoV-2 variants. Some clones are missing from TCRdb's copy, which holds only in-frame ones; the method was immunoSEQ multiplex PCR. The sample carries some 340,000 clones, around four fifths recorded once. Documented treatment: 15 to 20 received Ad26.COV2.S at low or high dose, single or two shots; 5 received placebo; per-sample allocation not given. Samples came from day 63 after the first vaccine or placebo injection. The specimen was peripheral blood, collected in a trial of Ad26.COV2.S vaccine versus placebo. These receptor sequences come from a person aged 18-60 years who received the Ad26.COV2.S COVID-19 vaccine or a placebo.

The chain is built from TRBV28 and TRBJ1-2; tentative D call: TRBD1 (5 bases). This CDR3 comprises 12 residues. The germline V gene encodes CDR1 MDHEN and CDR2 SYDVKM. V lost 10 bases and J 6 bases, leaving 15 bases between the germline ends. CDR3: CATPLGADGYTF. The CDR3 bases are TGTGCCACCCCACTCGGGGCAGATGGCTACACCTTC.

The chain uses TRBV30 and TRBJ2-4; perhaps TRBD1 as D (5 bases). Trimming shortened V by 0 bases and J by 0 bases, and 15 bases separated the two germline ends. Germline V gene data show CDR1 as GTSNPN and CDR2 as SVGIG (reference sequence). This CDR3 contains 17 residues. The CDR3 loop reads CAWSVSTGDRAKNIQYF. CDR3 bases: TGTGCCTGGAGTGTAAGTACAGGAGACAGAGCCAAAAACATTCAGTACTTC.

The chain links TRBV5-6 to TRBJ2-5, with no clear D. Germline V gene lookup returns CDR1 SGHDT and CDR2 YYEEEE. This CDR3 region has 13 residues. Deletions cut 4 bases from V and 8 bases from J, with 15 bases between. CDR3 sequence (DNA): TGTGCCAGCAGCCGGATTCCAGAGGATACCCAGTACTTC. Translated: CASSRIPEDTQYF. Full variable domain (missing parts from reference TRBV5-6 and TRBJ2-5): DAGVTQSPTHLIKTRGQQVTLRCSPKSGHDTVSWYQQALGQGPQFIFQYYEEEERQRGNFPDRFSGHQFPNYSSELNVNALLLGDSALYLCASSRIPEDTQYFGPGTRLLVL.

J is TRBJ1-5 and V is TRBV19; D gene ambiguous. The CDR3 runs to 17 residues. From germline, CDR1 is LNHDA and CDR2 SQIVND (reference sequence). V lost 5 bases, J lost 0 bases, and 17 bases lay in between. The CDR3 spells CASSPPPGQVSNQPQHF. The CDR3 bases are TGTGCCAGTAGTCCACCCCCCGGGCAGGTTAGCAATCAGCCCCAGCATTTT.

In regard to this clone: Other nucleotide sequences from this sample produce the same CDR3. The chain combines TRBV2 with TRBJ1-5; no reliable D call. The length of the CDR3 is 14 residues. Germline V gene sequence: CDR1 SNHLY, CDR2 FYNNEI. V was cut by 2 bases and J by 0 bases, with 5 bases left in between. CDR3 sequence (DNA): TGTGCCAGCAGTGAACGGGCTAGCAATCAGCCCCAGCATTTT. Its translation: CASSERASNQPQHF.

V usage is TRBV28 and J usage is TRBJ1-2; 8 bases fit TRBD1. Germline assignment: CDR1 MDHEN and CDR2 SYDVKM. This CDR3 spans 13 amino acids. J gave up 5 bases and V 4 bases, and 3 bases lay outside the gene matches. This CDR3 is CASSSGGHYGYTF. The DNA of the CDR3 is TGTGCCAGCAGTTCAGGGGGCCATTATGGCTACACCTTC.

This clone was counted a single time. The chain has TRBV28 and TRBJ2-7; a weak D match, TRBD1 (6 bases). Germline CDR1 is MDHEN and CDR2 is SYDVKM. V was shortened by 7 bases and J by 7 bases, with 23 bases between the two germline ends. The CDR3 runs 15 residues. This CDR3 is CASKRLDRQFEEQYF. The CDR3 nucleotides read TGTGCCAGCAAAAGGTTGGACAGACAATTTGAAGAGCAGTACTTC.

This clone was recorded only once. The chain combines TRBV7-2 with TRBJ2-1; 12 bases map to TRBD2. CDR3 size: 16 residues. Germline V gives CDR1 SGHTA, CDR2 FQGNSA. Trimming cost V 5 bases and J 4 bases; bases outside gene matches: 6. The CDR3 protein is CASSPNGLAGYNEQFF. The CDR3, as DNA: TGTGCCAGCAGCCCCAATGGACTAGCGGGGTACAATGAGCAGTTCTTC.

The chain combines TRBV19 with TRBJ1-2; TRBD1 aligns across 7 bases. Per germline, CDR1 LNHDA and CDR2 SQIVND (reference sequence). The CDR3 extends over 13 amino acids. V was clipped by 5 bases and J by 7 bases; unmatched bases: 7. CDR3: CASSVTGVGGYTF. For the CDR3, the DNA is TGTGCCAGTAGTGTTACAGGGGTCGGTGGCTACACCTTC.

The chain uses TRBV9 and TRBJ2-3; TRBD1 matches at 9 bases. Germline V gene sequence: CDR1 SGDLS, CDR2 YYNGEE. This CDR3 spans 17 amino acids. Trimming at V came to 3 bases and at J to 5 bases, leaving 13 bases not matched to a gene. Here the CDR3 DNA reads TGTGCCAGCAGCGCTTCTCCCGGGACAGGGAGTCAAGATACGCAGTATTTT. Encoded protein: CASSASPGTGSQDTQYF.

The genes are TRBV7-3 and TRBJ2-7; 7 positions agree with TRBD2. V trimming: 5 bases; J trimming: 6 bases; junction bases outside the gene matches: 10. CDR1 is SGHTA and CDR2 is FQGTGA in the germline V gene. The length of the CDR3 is 14 residues. The CDR3 DNA reads as TGTGCCAGCAGCCCTGGGGGGGTGACCCGCGAGCAGTACTTC. It translates to CASSPGGVTREQYF.

Of note for this clone: Within the sample, other DNA sequences also encode this same CDR3. The chain couples TRBV6-5 to TRBJ2-7; D is perhaps TRBD1 (6 bases). The germline CDR1 and CDR2 sequences are MNHEY and SVGAGI. The CDR3 spans 12 residues. V was cut by 4 bases and J by 3 bases, with 7 bases left in between. The CDR3 loop reads CASSSDSYEQYF. CDR3 DNA sequence: TGTGCCAGCAGTTCGGACAGCTACGAGCAGTACTTC.

The chain is built from TRBV23-1 and TRBJ2-1; tentatively, D is TRBD2 (5 bases). TRBV23-1 is an open reading frame whose function is uncertain. V lost 7 bases and J lost 0, with 13 bases in between. The CDR3 runs to 15 residues. CDR3 amino acids: CASTKEDRSYNEQFF. The CDR3 DNA reads as TGCGCCAGCACAAAGGAGGACCGCTCCTACAATGAGCAGTTCTTC.

V gene TRBV11-2 combines with J gene TRBJ1-4; D not certain. Germline lookup yields CDR1 SGHAT and CDR2 FQNNGV. The V end lost 0 bases, the J end lost 2 bases, and 13 bases lay between the germline ends. This CDR3 has 17 residues. The CDR3 DNA reads as TGTGCCAGCAGCTTAGATCGGTTTGGGTATACTAATGAAAAACTGTTTTTT. Translation gives CASSLDRFGYTNEKLFF. Full variable domain (rest looked up from reference TRBV11-2 and TRBJ1-4): EAGVAQSPRYKIIEKRQSVAFWCNPISGHATLYWYQQILGQGPKLLIQFQNNGVVDDSQLPKDRFSAERLKGVDSTLKIQPAKLEDSAVYLCASSLDRFGYTNEKLFFGSGTQLSVL.

The chain recombines TRBV3-1 (or the pseudogene TRBV3-2) with TRBJ1-1; no reliable D call. Germline V gives CDR1 LGHDT, CDR2 YNNKEL (reference sequence). This CDR3 spans 12 amino acids. Trimming removed 1 base from V and 11 bases from J, with 11 bases in between. The chain's CDR3 is CASSQAQRTAFF. The CDR3 DNA reads TGTGCCAGCAGCCAAGCCCAGAGAACGGCTTTCTTT.

The CDR3 DNA is TGTGCCAGCAGGACAGGGGGGTTCAGCCAGCCCCAGCATTTT. Encoded protein: CASRTGGFSQPQHF. The chain combines TRBV6-5 with TRBJ1-5, with 9 bases lining up with TRBD1. Germline V lookup: CDR1 MNHEY, CDR2 SVGAGI. CDR3 length: 14 residues. The V gene end was trimmed by 6 bases and the J gene end by 7 bases; junction bases not matched to a gene: 7.

This clone appeared a few times. This chain connects TRBV2 to TRBJ1-4; 7 bases line up with TRBD1. This CDR3 region has 14 residues. The trim removed 5 bases at V and 7 bases at J, leaving 7 bases unmatched. Germline CDR1 and CDR2: SNHLY and FYNNEI. The CDR3 nucleotides are TGTGCCAGCAGTCCCGGGACAGCAGCTGAAAAACTGTTTTTT. It codes for CASSPGTAAEKLFF.

This CDR3 reads CASSRTGTSGNTIYF. The CDR3 DNA is TGTGCCAGCAGCAGGACAGGGACCTCTGGAAACACCATATATTTT. The V and J genes are TRBV11-2 and TRBJ1-3; 8 bases are shared with TRBD1. V trimming: 5 bases; J trimming: 0 bases; junction bases outside the gene matches: 3. CDR1 and CDR2 from the germline V gene are SGHAT and FQNNGV. This CDR3 has 15 residues.

This clone was recorded only once. The V and J genes are TRBV11-2 and TRBJ2-1; 7 bases are a match to TRBD1. The CDR3 contains 14 residues. The V gene's germline CDR1 is SGHAT and CDR2 FQNNGV. V shed 5 bases and J 4 bases; nucleotides not matched to a gene: 5. The DNA of the CDR3 is TGTGCCAGCAGCAGACAGGGAAGGTACAATGAGCAGTTCTTC. Its protein product is CASSRQGRYNEQFF.

This clone was detected a few times. J is TRBJ1-1 and V is TRBV18, with D unresolved. Trimming shortened V by 4 bases and J by 1 base, and 16 bases separated the two germline ends. CDR3 length equals 16 residues. Germline CDR1 KGHSH, CDR2 LQKENI. CDR3 DNA sequence: TGTGCCAGCTCACAACGCAGGAACACACAGAACACTGAAGCTTTCTTT. Encoded protein: CASSQRRNTQNTEAFF.

This chain joins TRBV10-1 and TRBJ2-3, with TRBD1 matching 7 bases. This CDR3 comprises 17 residues. Germline V gene lookup returns CDR1 WNHNN and CDR2 SYGVQD (reference sequence). The V segment lost 4 bases and the J segment 0 bases; nucleotides outside the gene matches: 10. The CDR3 DNA is TGCGCCAGCAGTGGGAGGACAAGGGACAGAAGCACAGATACGCAGTATTTT. It encodes CASSGRTRDRSTDTQYF.

This clone was picked up a small number of times. This chain uses TRBV29-1 with TRBJ2-1, with D uncertain. The V gene's germline CDR1 is SQVTM and CDR2 ANQGSEA. The CDR3 loop spans 14 amino acids. The V end lost 1 base, the J end lost 6 bases, and 13 bases lay between the germline ends. CDR3 region: CSVEGRSGGNEQFF. The CDR3 nucleotides are TGCAGCGTTGAAGGGCGATCTGGTGGCAATGAGCAGTTCTTC.

Concerning this clone: Germline and junction disagree at one end, which may indicate a read error. The gene calls are TRBV7-7 and TRBJ2-7; a possible D gene is TRBD2 (5 bases). The CDR3 sequence is 13 residues long. Germline loops: CDR1 SSHAT, CDR2 FNYEAQ (reference sequence). CDR3 amino acids: CASSYARTAEQYF. In DNA form, the CDR3 reads TGTGCTAGCAGCTACGCCCGGACTGCCGAGCAGTACTTC.

There are many counts of this clone. The CDR3 bases are TGTGCCAGCAGCCCGGGAGACCTTGGCTACACCTTC. Amino acids: CASSPGDLGYTF. The chain combines TRBV5-6 with TRBJ1-2, with D unclear. CDR3 length: 12 residues. The V gene's germline CDR1 is SGHDT and CDR2 YYEEEE. V gave up 4 bases and J gave up 7 bases, with 11 bases separating them.

This chain joins TRBV5-4 and TRBJ2-5; D perhaps matches TRBD2 (6 bases). The germline CDR1 and CDR2 sequences are SGHNT and YYREEE (reference sequence). The CDR3 extends over 13 amino acids. The ends were cut back, 1 base at V and 3 bases at J, with 7 bases in the middle. CDR3 amino acids: CASSLSGEETQYF. The CDR3 DNA reads as TGTGCCAGCAGCTTGTCGGGGGAAGAGACCCAGTACTTC.